The clone carrying this T cell receptor beta chain has at least ten counts. Its antigen is still unknown. Though probably carrying unrecorded immune exposures, donors were nominally healthy at sampling. The primer mix had 60 Vbeta and 13 Jbeta primers. The repertoire was sequenced with immunoSEQ multiplex PCR; TCRdb's copy has only in-frame clones and lacks some. Of about 61,000 clones listed, roughly 90% are singletons. These data belong to a study of cytomegalovirus exposure and HLA in healthy donors. Study summary: Among the approximately 400 genotyped donors, less than 85% were placed in the Caucasian-associated ancestry cluster.

Germline CDR1 and CDR2: MNHNS and SASEGT. J gave up 2 bases and V 0 bases, and 1 base lay outside the gene matches. There are 15 residues in the CDR3. The study's findings and limits: Overall, roughly 160 TCR beta chains were annotated as cytomegalovirus-associated. On later analysis, the bulk of CMV-associated TCR beta chains appeared to be HLA-restricted.

The sample taken for sequencing was PBMCs. The receptor was derived from a man aged 25 to 40 in good health and CMV-seropositive. The V and J genes are TRBV6-1 and TRBJ2-1, with 7 bases identical to TRBD2. In nucleotides, the CDR3 is TGTGCCAGCAGTGAAGCGAGCGGGACCTACAATGAGCAGTTCTTC. Amino acids: CASSEASGTYNEQFF.